This entry lists 7 T cell receptor beta chains sequenced from one sample in a study of T-cell reconstitution after alpha-beta-depleted transplantation in children. Unique molecular identifiers were incorporated when the TCRbeta library was constructed. TCRdb reprocessed the PCR reads via MiXCR and lists one record per CDR3 protein. The sample holds about 610,000 distinct CDR3 sequences, approximately 10% seen once. The material was PBMCs from the stem cell graft donor, obtained from the stem cell graft. These receptor sequences come from a human donor who donated a stem cell graft to a child with acute myeloid leukemia.

This clonotype has only a few counts. The conserved final phenylalanine or tryptophan is absent from the CDR3, which likely points to a read error. The limits of the CDR3 on the DNA are not certain, so only TCRdb's listed CDR3 is given. V is TRBV6-7 and J is TRBJ1-1; TRBD1 is the table's D call, not checked against the DNA. TRBV6-7 is assigned to the ORF class and has an uncertain function. From its first to its last residue, the CDR3 has 15 amino acids. The CDR3 here is CASSYPEGRGRGHTM.

The genes are TRBV11-1 and TRBJ2-1, with 10 nucleotides matching TRBD2. The CDR3 length is 16 residues. V lost 8 bases and J lost 6; bases outside the gene matches: 13. Per germline, CDR1 SGHAT and CDR2 FQDESV (reference sequence). The CDR3 reads CASASGGGPTLNEQFF. The CDR3 nucleotides are TGTGCCAGCGCGAGCGGGGGGGGCCCTACCCTCAATGAGCAGTTCTTC.

With respect to this clonotype: Given a much more abundant clone one base away, this may be a read error. The chain combines TRBV20-1 with TRBJ2-5; possibly TRBD2 for D (6 bases). The CDR3 covers 12 residues. Trimming pared 2 bases from V and 4 bases from J, leaving 8 bases between. CDR1 is DFQATT and CDR2 is SNEGSKA in the germline V gene (reference sequence). CDR3: CSARSAGETQYF. In DNA, the CDR3 is TGCAGTGCTAGATCAGCGGGAGAGACCCAGTACTTC.

This clonotype was seen ten or more times. The chain carries TRBV4-2 and TRBJ1-5; D is unresolved. This CDR3 has 16 residues. V was cut by 5 bases and J by 1 base, with 15 bases left in between. Germline CDR1 and CDR2: LGHNA and YNFKEQ. CDR3 residues: CASSAAGVQSNQPQHF. CDR3 nucleotide sequence: TGTGCCAGCAGCGCAGCGGGCGTTCAGAGCAATCAGCCCCAGCATTTT.

This clonotype was observed many times. The genes are TRBV5-1 and TRBJ2-7; the match to TRBD1 covers 11 bases. V lost 2 bases, J lost 6 bases, and 13 bases stayed unmatched. CDR3 length: 17 residues. The V gene's germline CDR1 is SGHRS and CDR2 YFSETQ. The CDR3 loop reads CASSFLGGTGGTGEQYF. CDR3 bases: TGCGCCAGCAGCTTTCTAGGCGGGACAGGGGGTACGGGCGAGCAGTACTTC. The full variable domain, its missing parts supplied by reference TRBV5-1 and TRBJ2-7, is KAGVTQTPRYLIKTRGQQVTLSCSPISGHRSVSWYQQTPGQGLQFLFEYFSETQRNKGNFPGRFSGRQFSNSRSEMNVSTLELGDSALYLCASSFLGGTGGTGEQYFGPGTRLTVT.

This clonotype has ten or more counts. In nucleotides, the CDR3 is TGTGCCAGCAGCTTGGTTAGCGGGATAAGCTCCTACAATGAGCAGTTCTTC. It translates to CASSLVSGISSYNEQFF. The rearrangement links TRBV5-6 to TRBJ2-1, with 8 bases identical to TRBD2. Germline lookup yields CDR1 SGHDT and CDR2 YYEEEE. V shed 0 bases, J shed 0 bases, and the junction held 5 bases outside the gene matches. This CDR3 comprises 17 residues.

The V call is TRBV4-3, the J call TRBJ1-1; D is possibly TRBD1 (5 bases). Germline CDR1 is LGHNA and CDR2 is YSLEER. Trimming removed 0 bases from V and 4 bases from J, with 15 bases in between. The CDR3 runs to 16 residues. CDR3 sequence reads: CASSQDWAGDATEAFF. CDR3 nucleotide sequence: TGCGCCAGCAGCCAAGATTGGGCCGGGGACGCCACTGAAGCTTTCTTT.